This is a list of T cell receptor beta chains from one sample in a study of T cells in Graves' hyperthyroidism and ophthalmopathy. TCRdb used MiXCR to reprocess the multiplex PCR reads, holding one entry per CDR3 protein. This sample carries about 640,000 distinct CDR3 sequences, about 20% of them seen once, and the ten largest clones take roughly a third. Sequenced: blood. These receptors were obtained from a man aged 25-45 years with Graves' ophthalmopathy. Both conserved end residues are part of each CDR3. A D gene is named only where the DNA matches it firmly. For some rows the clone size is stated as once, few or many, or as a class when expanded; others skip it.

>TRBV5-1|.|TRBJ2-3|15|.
TGCGCCAGCAGCTGGACAGCAGCTAGCACAGATACGCAGTATTTT
CASSWTAASTDTQYF
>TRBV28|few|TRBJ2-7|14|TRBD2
TGTGCCAGCACGGTACTAGCGGAGAAGGGCGAGCAGTACTTC
CASTVLAEKGEQYF
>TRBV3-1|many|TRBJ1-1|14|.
TGTGCCAGCAGCGCCCGAGTGCAAATTGCTGAAGCTTTCTTT
CASSARVQIAEAFF
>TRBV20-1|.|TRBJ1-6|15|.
TGCAGTGCTAACCCAGGGGAGGGATATAATTCACCCCTCCACTTT
CSANPGEGYNSPLHF
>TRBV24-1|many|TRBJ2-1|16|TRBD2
TGTGCCACCAGTGATTTGCCAACTAGCGGACACAATGAGCAGTTCTTC
CATSDLPTSGHNEQFF
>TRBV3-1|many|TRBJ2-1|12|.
TGTGCCAGCAGCAGTACTTTGAGTGAGCAGTTCTTC
CASSSTLSEQFF
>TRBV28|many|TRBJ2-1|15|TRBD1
TGTGCCAGCAGCCACGACAGGGGCTTAGACAATGAGCAGTTCTTC
CASSHDRGLDNEQFF
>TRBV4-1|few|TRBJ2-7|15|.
TGCGCCAGCAGCCAAGGGTCAGGGATTGCCTACGAGCAGTACTTC
CASSQGSGIAYEQYF
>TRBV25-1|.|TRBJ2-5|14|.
TGTGCCAGCAGTGAATTGGGGGCCCAAGAGACCCAGTACTTC
CASSELGAQETQYF
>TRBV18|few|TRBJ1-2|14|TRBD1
TGTGCCAGCTCACTATCCGGGACAGCTTATGGCTACACCTTC
CASSLSGTAYGYTF
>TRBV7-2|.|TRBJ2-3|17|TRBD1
TGTGCCAGCAGCTCAAACAGGGGCCATCTAGCAACAGATACGCAGTATTTT
CASSSNRGHLATDTQYF
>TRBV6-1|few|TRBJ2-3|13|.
TGTGCCAGCAGGTACAGGCCCTATGATACGCAGTATTTT
CASRYRPYDTQYF
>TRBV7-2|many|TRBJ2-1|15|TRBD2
TGTGCCAGCAGCTCAAGCGGGAGGGGGGACAATGAGCAGTTCTTC
CASSSSGRGDNEQFF
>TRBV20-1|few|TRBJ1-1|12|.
TGCAGTGCTAGACCGGGACATTGGGAAGCTTTCTTT
CSARPGHWEAFF
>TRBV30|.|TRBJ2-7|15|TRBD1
TGTGCCTGGAGTCCTTCCTGGGACAGGGACTACGAGCAGTACTTC
CAWSPSWDRDYEQYF
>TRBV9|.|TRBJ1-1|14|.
TGTGCCAGCAGCCCCGCGGACAGCCGAACTGAAGCTTTCTTT
CASSPADSRTEAFF
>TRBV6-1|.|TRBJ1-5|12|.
TGTGCCAGCAGTTCCGCGAATCAGCCCCAGCATTTT
CASSSANQPQHF
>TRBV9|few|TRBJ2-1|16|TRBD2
TGTGCCAGCAGCGTAACTAGCGGGAGGATGGTAGATGAGCAGTTCTTC
CASSVTSGRMVDEQFF
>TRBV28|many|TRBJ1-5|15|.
TGTGCCAGCACTTCAGACGGTTATAGCAATCAGCCCCAGCATTTT
CASTSDGYSNQPQHF
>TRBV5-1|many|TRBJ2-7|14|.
TGCGCCAGCAGGCAGACAGCCAGCCGCTACGAGCAGTACTTC
CASRQTASRYEQYF
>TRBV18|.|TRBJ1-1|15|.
TGTGCCAGCTCACCGCATTCCATTATGAACACTGAAGCTTTCTTT
CASSPHSIMNTEAFF
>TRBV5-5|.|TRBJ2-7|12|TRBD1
TGTGCCAGCAGCCACGGACAGGCAGAGCAGTACTTC
CASSHGQAEQYF
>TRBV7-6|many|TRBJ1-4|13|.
TGTGCCAGCGGGCGGGGAGCGGGTGAAAAACTGTTTTTT
CASGRGAGEKLFF
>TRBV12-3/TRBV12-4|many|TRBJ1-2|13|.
TGTGCCAGCAGTCCGCCGGGGGGAGATGGCTACACCTTC
CASSPPGGDGYTF
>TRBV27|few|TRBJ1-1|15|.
TGTGCCAGCAGTAAACAGGGAAGAGGGAACACTGAAGCTTTCTTT
CASSKQGRGNTEAFF
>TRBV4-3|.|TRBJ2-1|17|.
TGCGCCAGCAGCCAAGATAGTGGGCAGATGTACTACAATGAGCAGTTCTTC
CASSQDSGQMYYNEQFF